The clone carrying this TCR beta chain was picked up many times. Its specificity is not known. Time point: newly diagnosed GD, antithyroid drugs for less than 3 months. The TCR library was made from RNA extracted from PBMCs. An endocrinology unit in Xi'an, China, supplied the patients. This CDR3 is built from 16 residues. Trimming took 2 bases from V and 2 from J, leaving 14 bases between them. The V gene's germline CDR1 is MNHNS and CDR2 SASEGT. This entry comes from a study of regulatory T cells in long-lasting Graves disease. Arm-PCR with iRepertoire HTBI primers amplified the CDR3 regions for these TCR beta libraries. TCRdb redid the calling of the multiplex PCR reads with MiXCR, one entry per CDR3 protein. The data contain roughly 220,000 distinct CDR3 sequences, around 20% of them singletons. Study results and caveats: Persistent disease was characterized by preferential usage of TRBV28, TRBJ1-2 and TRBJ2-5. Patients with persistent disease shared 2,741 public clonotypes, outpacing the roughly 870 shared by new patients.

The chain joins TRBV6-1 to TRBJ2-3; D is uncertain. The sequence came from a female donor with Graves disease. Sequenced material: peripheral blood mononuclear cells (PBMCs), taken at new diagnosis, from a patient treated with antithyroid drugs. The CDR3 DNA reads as TGTGCCAGCAGTGAACGGGCCAAGGCCCTCACAGATACGCAGTATTTT. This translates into CASSERAKALTDTQYF.